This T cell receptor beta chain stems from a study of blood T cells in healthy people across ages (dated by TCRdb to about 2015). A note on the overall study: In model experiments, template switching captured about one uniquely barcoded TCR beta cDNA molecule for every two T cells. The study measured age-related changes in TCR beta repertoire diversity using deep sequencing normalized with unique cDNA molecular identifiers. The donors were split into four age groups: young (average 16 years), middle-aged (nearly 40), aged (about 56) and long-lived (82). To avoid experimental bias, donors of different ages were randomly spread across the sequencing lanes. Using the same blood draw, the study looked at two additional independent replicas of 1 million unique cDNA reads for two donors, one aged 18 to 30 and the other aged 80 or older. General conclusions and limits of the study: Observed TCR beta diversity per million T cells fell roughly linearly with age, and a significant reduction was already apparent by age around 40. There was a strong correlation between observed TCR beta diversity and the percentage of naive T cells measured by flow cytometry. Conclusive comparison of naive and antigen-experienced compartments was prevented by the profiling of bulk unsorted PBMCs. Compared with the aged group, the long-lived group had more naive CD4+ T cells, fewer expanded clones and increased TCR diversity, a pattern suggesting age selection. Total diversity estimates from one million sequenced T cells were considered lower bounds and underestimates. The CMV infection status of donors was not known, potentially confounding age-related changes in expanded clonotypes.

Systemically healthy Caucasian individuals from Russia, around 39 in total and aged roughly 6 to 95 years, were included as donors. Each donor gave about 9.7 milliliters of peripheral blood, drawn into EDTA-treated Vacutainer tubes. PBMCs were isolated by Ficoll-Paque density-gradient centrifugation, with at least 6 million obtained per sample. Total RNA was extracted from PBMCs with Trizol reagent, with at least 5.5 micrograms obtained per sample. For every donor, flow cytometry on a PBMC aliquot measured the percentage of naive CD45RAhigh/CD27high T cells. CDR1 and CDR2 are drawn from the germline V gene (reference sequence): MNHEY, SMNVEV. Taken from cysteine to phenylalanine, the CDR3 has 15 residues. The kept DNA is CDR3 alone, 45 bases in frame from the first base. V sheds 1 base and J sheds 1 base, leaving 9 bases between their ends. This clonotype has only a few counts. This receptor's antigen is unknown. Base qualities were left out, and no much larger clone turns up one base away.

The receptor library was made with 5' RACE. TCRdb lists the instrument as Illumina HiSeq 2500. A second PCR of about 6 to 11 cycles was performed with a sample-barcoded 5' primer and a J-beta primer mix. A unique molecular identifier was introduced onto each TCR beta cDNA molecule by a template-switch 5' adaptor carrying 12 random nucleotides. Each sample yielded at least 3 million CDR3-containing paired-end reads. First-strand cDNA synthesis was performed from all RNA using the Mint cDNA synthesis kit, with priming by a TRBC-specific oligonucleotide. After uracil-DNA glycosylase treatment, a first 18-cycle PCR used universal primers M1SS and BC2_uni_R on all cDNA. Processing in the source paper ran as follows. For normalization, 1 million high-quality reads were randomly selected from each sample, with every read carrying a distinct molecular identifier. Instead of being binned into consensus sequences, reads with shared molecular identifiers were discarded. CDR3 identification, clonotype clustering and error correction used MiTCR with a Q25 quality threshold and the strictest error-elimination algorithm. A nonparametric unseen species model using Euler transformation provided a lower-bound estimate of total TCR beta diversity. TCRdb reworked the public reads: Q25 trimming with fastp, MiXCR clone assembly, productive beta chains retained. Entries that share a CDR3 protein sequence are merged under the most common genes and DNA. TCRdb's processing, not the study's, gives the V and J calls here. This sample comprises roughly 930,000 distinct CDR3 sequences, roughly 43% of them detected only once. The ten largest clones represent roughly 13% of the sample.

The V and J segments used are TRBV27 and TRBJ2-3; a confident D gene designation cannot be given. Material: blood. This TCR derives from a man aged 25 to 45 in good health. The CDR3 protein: CASSLWAARTDTQYF. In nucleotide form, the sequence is TGTGCCAGCAGTTTATGGGCAGCCCGCACAGATACGCAGTATTTT.